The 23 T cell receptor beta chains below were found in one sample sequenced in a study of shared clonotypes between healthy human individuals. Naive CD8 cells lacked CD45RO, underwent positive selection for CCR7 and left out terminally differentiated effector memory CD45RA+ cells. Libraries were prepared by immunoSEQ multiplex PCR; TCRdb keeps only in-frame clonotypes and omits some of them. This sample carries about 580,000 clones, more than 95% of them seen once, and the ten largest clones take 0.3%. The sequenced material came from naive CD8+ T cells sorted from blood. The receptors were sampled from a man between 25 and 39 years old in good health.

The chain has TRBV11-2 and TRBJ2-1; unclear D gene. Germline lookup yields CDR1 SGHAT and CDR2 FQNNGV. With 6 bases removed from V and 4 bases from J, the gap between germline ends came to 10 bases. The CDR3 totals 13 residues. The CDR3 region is CASSVTVYNEQFF. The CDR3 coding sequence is TGTGCCAGCAGTGTGACTGTTTACAATGAGCAGTTCTTC.

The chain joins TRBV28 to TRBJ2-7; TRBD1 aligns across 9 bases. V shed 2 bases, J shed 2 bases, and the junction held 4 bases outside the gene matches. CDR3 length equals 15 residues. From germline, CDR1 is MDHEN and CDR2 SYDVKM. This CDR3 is CASSLTGGLTYEQYF. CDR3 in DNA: TGTGCCAGCAGTTTAACAGGGGGCCTTACCTACGAGCAGTACTTC.

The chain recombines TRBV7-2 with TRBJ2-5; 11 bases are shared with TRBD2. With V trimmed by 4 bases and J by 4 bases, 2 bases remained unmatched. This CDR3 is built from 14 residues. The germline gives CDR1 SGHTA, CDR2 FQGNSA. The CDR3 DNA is TGTGCCAGCAGCTCCGGGACTAGCGGAGAGACCCAGTACTTC. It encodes CASSSGTSGETQYF. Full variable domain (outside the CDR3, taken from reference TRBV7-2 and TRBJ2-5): GAGVSQSPSNKVTEKGKDVELRCDPISGHTALYWYRQSLGQGLEFLIYFQGNSAPDKSGLPSDRFSAERTGGSVSTLTIQRTQQEDSAVYLCASSSGTSGETQYFGPGTRLLVL.

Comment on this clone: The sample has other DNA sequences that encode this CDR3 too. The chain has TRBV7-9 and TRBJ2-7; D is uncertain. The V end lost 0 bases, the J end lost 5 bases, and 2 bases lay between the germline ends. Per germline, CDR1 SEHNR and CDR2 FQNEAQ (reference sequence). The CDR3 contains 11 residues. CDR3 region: CASSLADEQYF. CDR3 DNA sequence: TGTGCCAGCAGCTTAGCAGACGAGCAGTACTTC. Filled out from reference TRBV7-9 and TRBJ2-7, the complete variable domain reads DTGVSQNPRHKITKRGQNVTFRCDPISEHNRLYWYRQTLGQGPEFLTYFQNEAQLEKSRLLSDRFSAERPKGSFSTLEIQRTEQGDSAMYLCASSLADEQYFGPGTRLTVT.

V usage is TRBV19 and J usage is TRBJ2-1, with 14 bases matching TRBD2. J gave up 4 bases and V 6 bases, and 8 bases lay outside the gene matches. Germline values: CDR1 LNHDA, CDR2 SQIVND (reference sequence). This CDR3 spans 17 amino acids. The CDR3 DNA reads TGTGCCAGTAGCCCGACTAGCGGGGGGGACAGTTACAATGAGCAGTTCTTC. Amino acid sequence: CASSPTSGGDSYNEQFF. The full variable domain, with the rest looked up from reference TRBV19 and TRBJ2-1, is DGGITQSPKYLFRKEGQNVTLSCEQNLNHDAMYWYRQDPGQGLRLIYYSQIVNDFQKGDIAEGYSVSREKKESFPLTVTSAQKNPTAFYLCASSPTSGGDSYNEQFFGPGTRLTVL.

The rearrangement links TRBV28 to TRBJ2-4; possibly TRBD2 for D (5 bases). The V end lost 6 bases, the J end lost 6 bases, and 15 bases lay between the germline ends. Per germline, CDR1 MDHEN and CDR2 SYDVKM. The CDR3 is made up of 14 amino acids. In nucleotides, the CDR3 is TGTGCCAGCAGCTCCCCCGGGGTGCGAAACATTCAGTACTTC. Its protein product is CASSSPGVRNIQYF.

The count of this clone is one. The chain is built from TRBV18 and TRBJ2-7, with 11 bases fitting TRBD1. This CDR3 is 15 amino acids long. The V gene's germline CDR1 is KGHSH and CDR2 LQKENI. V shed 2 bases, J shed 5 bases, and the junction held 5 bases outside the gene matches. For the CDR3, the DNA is TGTGCCAGCTCACCAACTGGACAGGGGGCAGACGAGCAGTACTTC. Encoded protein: CASSPTGQGADEQYF.

CDR3 protein: CASSLPRGRNTEAFF. The CDR3 DNA reads TGTGCCAGCAGCTTGCCCAGGGGGCGGAACACTGAAGCTTTCTTT. The genes are TRBV7-9 and TRBJ1-1; 8 bases are a match to TRBD1. The CDR3 contains 15 residues. The junction had 4 bases not matched to a gene; V was cut back by 3 bases and J by 1 base. Germline CDR1 SEHNR, CDR2 FQNEAQ (reference sequence).

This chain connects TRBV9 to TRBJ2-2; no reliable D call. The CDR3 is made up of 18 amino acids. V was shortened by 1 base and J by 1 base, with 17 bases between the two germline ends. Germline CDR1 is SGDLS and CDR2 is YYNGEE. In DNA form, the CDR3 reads TGTGCCAGCAGCGTATCTTCAATTGGAACTTTGAACACCGGGGAGCTGTTTTTT. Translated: CASSVSSIGTLNTGELFF.

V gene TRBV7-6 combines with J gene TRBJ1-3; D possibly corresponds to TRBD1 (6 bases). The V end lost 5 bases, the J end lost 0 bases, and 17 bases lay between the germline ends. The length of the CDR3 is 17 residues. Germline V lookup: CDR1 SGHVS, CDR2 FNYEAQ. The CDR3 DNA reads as TGTGCCAGCAGCGCGGACAGCCTCCTTTTCTCTGGAAACACCATATATTTT. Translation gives CASSADSLLFSGNTIYF. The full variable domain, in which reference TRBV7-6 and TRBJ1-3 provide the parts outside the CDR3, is GAGVSQSPRYKVTKRGQDVALRCDPISGHVSLYWYRQALGQGPEFLTYFNYEAQQDKSGLPNDRFSAERPEGSISTLTIQRTEQRDSAMYRCASSADSLLFSGNTIYFGEGSWLTVV.

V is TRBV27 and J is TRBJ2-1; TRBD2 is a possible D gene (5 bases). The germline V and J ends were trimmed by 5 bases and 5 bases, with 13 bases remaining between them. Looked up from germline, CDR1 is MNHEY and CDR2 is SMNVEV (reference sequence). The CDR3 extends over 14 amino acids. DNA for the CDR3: TGTGCCAGCAGTATCCGGGGAAGGGACAATGAGCAGTTCTTC. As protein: CASSIRGRDNEQFF.

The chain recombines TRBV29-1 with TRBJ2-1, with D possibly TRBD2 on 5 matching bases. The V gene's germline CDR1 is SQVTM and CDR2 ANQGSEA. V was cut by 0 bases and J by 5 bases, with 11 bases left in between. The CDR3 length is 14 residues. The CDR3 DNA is TGCAGCGTTGAAGAGTTCCGGGATAACAATGAGCAGTTCTTC. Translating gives CSVEEFRDNNEQFF.

CDR3 nucleotide sequence: TGTGCCAGCAGCTTCCCTATTTACGAGCAGTACTTC. This codes for CASSFPIYEQYF. The chain combines TRBV5-8 with TRBJ2-7; no reliable D call. In germline, CDR1 is SGHTS, CDR2 YDEGEE. The CDR3 is 12 residues long. Between the trimmed V and J ends, which lost 2 bases and 4 bases, there was a span of 7 bases.

CDR3 sequence: CASSPTTGGNTGELFF. In DNA form, the CDR3 reads TGCGCCAGCAGCCCCACAACCGGGGGGAACACCGGGGAGCTGTTTTTT. This chain joins TRBV4-1 and TRBJ2-2, with D tentatively TRBD2 (6 bases). The V gene lost 4 bases and the J gene lost 1 base, with 13 bases spanning the gap. CDR1 MGHRA and CDR2 YSYEKL come from the germline V gene. This CDR3 is 16 amino acids long.

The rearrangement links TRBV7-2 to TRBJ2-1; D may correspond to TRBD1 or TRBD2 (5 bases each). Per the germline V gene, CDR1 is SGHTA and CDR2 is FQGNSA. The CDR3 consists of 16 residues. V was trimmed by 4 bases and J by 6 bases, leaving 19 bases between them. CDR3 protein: CASSSYRDGPLNEQFF. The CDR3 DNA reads TGTGCCAGCAGCTCTTACCGGGACGGGCCCCTCAATGAGCAGTTCTTC.

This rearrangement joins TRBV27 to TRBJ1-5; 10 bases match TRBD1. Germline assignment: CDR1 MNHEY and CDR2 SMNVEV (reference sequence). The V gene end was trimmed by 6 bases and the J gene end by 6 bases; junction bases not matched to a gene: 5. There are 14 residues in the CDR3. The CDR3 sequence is CASSRDRGRQPQHF. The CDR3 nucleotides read TGTGCCAGCAGCCGCGACAGGGGGCGTCAGCCCCAGCATTTT.

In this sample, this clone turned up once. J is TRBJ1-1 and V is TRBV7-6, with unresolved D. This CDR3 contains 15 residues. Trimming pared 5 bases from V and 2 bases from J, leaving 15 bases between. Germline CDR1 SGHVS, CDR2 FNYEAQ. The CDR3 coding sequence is TGTGCCAGCAGCGAAAGCGGAGGGCTTAACACTGAAGCTTTCTTT. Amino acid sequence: CASSESGGLNTEAFF.

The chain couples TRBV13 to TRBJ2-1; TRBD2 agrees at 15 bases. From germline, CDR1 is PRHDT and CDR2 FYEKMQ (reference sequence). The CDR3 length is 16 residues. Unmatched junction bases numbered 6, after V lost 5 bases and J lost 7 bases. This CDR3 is CASSPGGTSGRNEQFF. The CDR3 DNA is TGTGCCAGCAGCCCGGGCGGGACTAGCGGGAGGAATGAGCAGTTCTTC.

DNA for the CDR3: TGTGCCAGCAGCCAGACTTCCGGGGGGTTCTATGGCTACACCTTC. Encoded protein: CASSQTSGGFYGYTF. J is TRBJ1-2 and V is TRBV14; possible D gene TRBD1, 5 bases. The CDR3 extends over 15 amino acids. V dropped 3 bases and J dropped 4 bases, with 15 bases sitting between them. Germline CDR1 reads SGHDN; CDR2 reads FVKESK.

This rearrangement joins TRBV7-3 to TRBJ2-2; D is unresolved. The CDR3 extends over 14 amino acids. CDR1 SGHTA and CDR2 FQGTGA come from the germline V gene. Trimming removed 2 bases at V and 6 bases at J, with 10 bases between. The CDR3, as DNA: TGTGCCAGCAGCTTAGTTGGTCCGGCCGGGGAGCTGTTTTTT. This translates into CASSLVGPAGELFF.

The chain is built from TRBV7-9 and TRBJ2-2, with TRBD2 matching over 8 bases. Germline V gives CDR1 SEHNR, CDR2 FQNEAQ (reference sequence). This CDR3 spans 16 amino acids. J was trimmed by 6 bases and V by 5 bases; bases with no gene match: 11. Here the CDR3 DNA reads TGTGCCAGCAGCCCCCCCGGGACTAGTCGAGCCGGGGAGCTGTTTTTT. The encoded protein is CASSPPGTSRAGELFF.

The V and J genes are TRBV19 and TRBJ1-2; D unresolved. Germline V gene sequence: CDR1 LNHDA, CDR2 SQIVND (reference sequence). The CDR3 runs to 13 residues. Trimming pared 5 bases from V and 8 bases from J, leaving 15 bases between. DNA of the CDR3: TGTGCCAGTAGTCCCCGCCATTTTATCGGCTACACCTTC. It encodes CASSPRHFIGYTF.

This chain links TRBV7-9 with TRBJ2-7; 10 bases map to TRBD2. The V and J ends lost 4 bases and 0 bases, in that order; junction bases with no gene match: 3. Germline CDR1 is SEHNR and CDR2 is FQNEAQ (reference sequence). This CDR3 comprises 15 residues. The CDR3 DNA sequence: TGTGCCAGCAGCTCTAGCGGGAGAAGCTCCTACGAGCAGTACTTC. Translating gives CASSSSGRSSYEQYF. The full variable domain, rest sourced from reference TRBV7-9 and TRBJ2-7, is DTGVSQNPRHKITKRGQNVTFRCDPISEHNRLYWYRQTLGQGPEFLTYFQNEAQLEKSRLLSDRFSAERPKGSFSTLEIQRTEQGDSAMYLCASSSSGRSSYEQYFGPGTRLTVT.